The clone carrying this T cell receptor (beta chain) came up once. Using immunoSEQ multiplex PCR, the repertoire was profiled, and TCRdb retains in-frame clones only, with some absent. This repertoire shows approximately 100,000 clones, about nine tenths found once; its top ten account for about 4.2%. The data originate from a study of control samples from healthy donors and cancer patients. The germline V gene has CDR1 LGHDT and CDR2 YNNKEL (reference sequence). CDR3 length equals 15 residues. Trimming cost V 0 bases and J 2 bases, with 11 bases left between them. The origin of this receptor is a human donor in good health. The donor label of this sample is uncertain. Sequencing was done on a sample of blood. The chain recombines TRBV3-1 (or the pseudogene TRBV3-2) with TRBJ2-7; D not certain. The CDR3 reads CASSQEWQVTYEQYF. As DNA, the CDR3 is TGTGCCAGCAGCCAAGAATGGCAGGTAACCTACGAGCAGTACTTC.